These 28 T cell receptor beta chains were sequenced from one sample in a study of shared clonotypes between healthy human individuals. The protocol was immunoSEQ multiplex PCR, while the TCRdb copy is restricted to in-frame clones and leaves out a portion. The sample yields approximately 1.5 million clones, less than 99% seen once. The specimen sequenced was naive CD4+ T cells sorted from blood. Subset in this sample: CD45RA+ positively selected. The source of these receptors is a man younger than 45 in good health.

The chain has TRBV19 and TRBJ2-4; tentatively, D is TRBD1 or TRBD2 (5 bases each). CDR1 is LNHDA and CDR2 is SQIVND in the germline V gene (reference sequence). CDR3 length: 13 residues. With 6 bases removed from V and 5 bases from J, the gap between germline ends came to 11 bases. CDR3 coding DNA: TGTGCCAGTAGGGGACGGCAACAAAACATTCAGTACTTC. It encodes CASRGRQQNIQYF. The entire variable domain, with the rest obtained from reference TRBV19 and TRBJ2-4, is as follows: DGGITQSPKYLFRKEGQNVTLSCEQNLNHDAMYWYRQDPGQGLRLIYYSQIVNDFQKGDIAEGYSVSREKKESFPLTVTSAQKNPTAFYLCASRGRQQNIQYFGAGTRLSVL.

This clone was counted a single time. This chain connects TRBV6-5 to TRBJ2-5; D is unclear. Trimming removed 0 bases from V and 5 bases from J, with 13 bases in between. This CDR3 comprises 15 residues. Germline V lookup: CDR1 MNHEY, CDR2 SVGAGI. The DNA for the CDR3 is TGTGCCAGCAGTTACTCGGCTCCCGCGTTGGAGACCCAGTACTTC. It encodes CASSYSAPALETQYF.

Worth noting for this clone: Other DNA sequences in the sample encode the same CDR3. The chain links TRBV28 to TRBJ1-5, with 8 nucleotides matching TRBD1. CDR3 length: 16 residues. V lost 5 bases, J lost 2 bases, and 8 bases stayed unmatched. Germline V lookup: CDR1 MDHEN, CDR2 SYDVKM. CDR3 in DNA: TGTGCCAGCAGTCCATGGACGGGACAGGGCAATCAGCCCCAGCATTTT. It yields the protein CASSPWTGQGNQPQHF.

This clone was recorded only once. This rearrangement joins TRBV9 to TRBJ2-7; D ambiguous. In germline, CDR1 is SGDLS, CDR2 YYNGEE. The CDR3 consists of 15 residues. The germline V and J ends were trimmed by 4 bases and 0 bases, with 14 bases remaining between them. In DNA form, the CDR3 reads TGTGCCAGCAGCCCGACGAGCGTCAGCTCCTACGAGCAGTACTTC. The encoded protein is CASSPTSVSSYEQYF.

A remark on this clone: Other DNA sequences in this specimen translate into the identical CDR3. The genes are TRBV18 and TRBJ1-3; D is unclear. CDR3 length: 14 amino acids. Trimming shortened V by 3 bases and J by 0 bases, and 6 bases separated the two germline ends. The V gene's germline CDR1 is KGHSH and CDR2 LQKENI. CDR3 sequence reads: CASSPVDSGNTIYF. CDR3 bases: TGTGCCAGCTCACCTGTTGACTCTGGAAACACCATATATTTT.

The J gene is TRBJ2-7, the V gene TRBV5-4, with 7 positions matching TRBD2. Germline V lookup: CDR1 SGHNT, CDR2 YYREEE (reference sequence). V shed 0 bases, J shed 5 bases, and the junction held 8 bases outside the gene matches. The CDR3 spans 15 residues. For the CDR3, the DNA is TGTGCCAGCAGCTTGGGCCGGGGAGGGTTCAACGAGCAGTACTTC. It specifies CASSLGRGGFNEQYF.

This clone was recorded only once. The chain carries TRBV6-1 and TRBJ2-7, with 9 bases aligning to TRBD1. The CDR3 is made up of 12 amino acids. The V gene's germline CDR1 is MNHNS and CDR2 SASEGT. The CDR3, as DNA: TGTGCTGGGCGGACAGGGGTCTACGAGCAGTACTTC. Protein: CAGRTGVYEQYF.

The gene calls are TRBV28 and TRBJ2-5; tentatively, D is TRBD1 or TRBD2 (6 bases each). The CDR3 is 16 amino acids. Germline V gene sequence: CDR1 MDHEN, CDR2 SYDVKM. V was trimmed by 7 bases and J by 1 base, leaving 19 bases between them. CDR3 amino acids: CASTNGAGDSQETQYF. The CDR3 coding sequence is TGTGCCAGCACAAACGGGGCAGGGGACTCCCAAGAGACCCAGTACTTC.

This chain links TRBV7-2 with TRBJ2-7, with D maybe TRBD1 (7 bases). V lost 5 bases to trimming and J lost 2 bases, with 13 bases between them. The CDR3 loop spans 14 amino acids. In germline, CDR1 is SGHTA, CDR2 FQGNSA. CDR3 nucleotide sequence: TGTGCCAGCAGCGCGGGACAGATTCCCTACGAGCAGTACTTC. It translates to CASSAGQIPYEQYF.

V usage is TRBV7-2 and J usage is TRBJ2-5, with D possibly TRBD1 on 5 matching bases. Germline-derived CDR1 and CDR2 are SGHTA and FQGNSA. This CDR3 spans 15 amino acids. V lost 0 bases, J lost 1 base, and 9 bases lay in between. CDR3 in DNA: TGTGCCAGCAGCTTAGCGGTGACAGTCCAAGAGACCCAGTACTTC. Residues: CASSLAVTVQETQYF.

This chain connects TRBV11-2 to TRBJ1-5; D is perhaps TRBD1 (5 bases). CDR1 and CDR2 (germline): SGHAT, FQNNGV. Trimming left V 0 bases short and J 4 bases short, with 10 bases between. The CDR3 has 15 residues. The CDR3 bases are TGTGCCAGCAGCTTAGAGGGGACGGTTAATCAGCCCCAGCATTTT. It yields the protein CASSLEGTVNQPQHF.

This chain uses TRBV19 with TRBJ1-4; weak D call: TRBD1 (5 bases). V was pared by 6 bases and J by 7 bases, with 15 bases between. This CDR3 is built from 14 residues. Germline V gene data show CDR1 as LNHDA and CDR2 as SQIVND (reference sequence). DNA for the CDR3: TGTGCCAGTAGGCCGATGGGGGGAGCTGAAAAACTGTTTTTT. Protein product: CASRPMGGAEKLFF. Together with reference TRBV19 and TRBJ1-4, the CDR3 gives the full variable domain: DGGITQSPKYLFRKEGQNVTLSCEQNLNHDAMYWYRQDPGQGLRLIYYSQIVNDFQKGDIAEGYSVSREKKESFPLTVTSAQKNPTAFYLCASRPMGGAEKLFFGSGTQLSVL.

The V call is TRBV2, the J call TRBJ1-1; D ambiguous. With 6 bases removed from V and 11 bases from J, the gap between germline ends came to 16 bases. The CDR3 runs 12 residues. The germline CDR1 and CDR2 sequences are SNHLY and FYNNEI. CDR3 sequence: CASRLDSVGAFF. The CDR3, as DNA: TGTGCCAGCAGGCTCGACTCGGTCGGGGCTTTCTTT.

This chain links TRBV6-1 with TRBJ2-7; 7 bases align to TRBD1. The CDR3 covers 15 residues. In germline, CDR1 is MNHNS, CDR2 SASEGT. J was trimmed by 3 bases and V by 5 bases; bases with no gene match: 10. CDR3 nucleotide sequence: TGTGCCAGCAGTAGAAGGGGGCTAGCAGACTACGAGCAGTACTTC. It encodes CASSRRGLADYEQYF.

This clone was recorded once. This rearrangement joins TRBV5-6 to TRBJ2-2; maybe TRBD1 (6 bases). Trimming removed 4 bases at V and 1 base at J, with 14 bases between. CDR3 length: 16 residues. CDR1 is SGHDT and CDR2 is YYEEEE in the germline V gene. CDR3 protein: CASSRPGHENTGELFF. In DNA, the CDR3 is TGTGCCAGCAGCCGCCCGGGACACGAGAACACCGGGGAGCTGTTTTTT.

The genes are TRBV2 and TRBJ2-1, with 12 bases that match TRBD2. CDR3 size: 16 residues. With 6 bases clipped from V and 7 bases from J, the junction kept 10 bases outside the gene matches. Germline lookup yields CDR1 SNHLY and CDR2 FYNNEI. As DNA, the CDR3 is TGTGCCAGCAGGAAGGGGACTAGCGGGTTTGGGAATGAGCAGTTCTTC. Its protein is CASRKGTSGFGNEQFF.

This rearrangement joins TRBV11-1 to TRBJ1-1; 7 nucleotides line up with TRBD1. Trimming removed 3 bases from V and 4 bases from J; junction bases left unmatched: 5. Germline CDR1 is SGHAT and CDR2 is FQDESV (reference sequence). The CDR3 totals 14 residues. In DNA, the CDR3 is TGTGCCAGCAGCTTGGAGGGGGCGTCCACTGAAGCTTTCTTT. As protein: CASSLEGASTEAFF.

The chain employs TRBV13 and TRBJ2-2; the match to TRBD2 covers 8 bases. After removal of 5 bases from V and 1 base from J, the junction contained 12 bases not matched to a gene. CDR3 length: 18 amino acids. The germline gives CDR1 PRHDT, CDR2 FYEKMQ (reference sequence). The CDR3 here is CASSRPGREVVNTGELFF. CDR3 bases: TGTGCCAGCAGCCGCCCCGGGAGGGAAGTAGTGAACACCGGGGAGCTGTTTTTT.

This chain uses TRBV5-1 with TRBJ2-1; 10 bases are a match to TRBD2. Germline V gene data show CDR1 as SGHRS and CDR2 as YFSETQ. This CDR3 is built from 16 residues. V trimming: 6 bases; J trimming: 9 bases; junction bases outside the gene matches: 15. The CDR3 sequence: CASNKREGRSSPEQFF. The CDR3, as DNA: TGCGCCAGCAACAAGCGGGAGGGCCGTTCCTCCCCTGAGCAGTTCTTC.

The chain links TRBV10-3 to TRBJ2-5; D not resolved. CDR3 size: 15 residues. CDR1 is ENHRY and CDR2 is SYGVKD in the germline V gene. Trimming shortened V by 9 bases and J by 1 base, and 18 bases separated the two germline ends. CDR3 bases: TGTGCCATTTCGGGCCTTACCGGTCCCCAAGAGACCCAGTACTTC. This sequence encodes CAISGLTGPQETQYF.

The genes are TRBV6-1 and TRBJ2-5; D uncertain. V dropped 2 bases and J dropped 4 bases, with 14 bases sitting between them. The CDR3 extends over 15 amino acids. Germline loops: CDR1 MNHNS, CDR2 SASEGT. This CDR3 is CASSELVVMRETQYF. CDR3 sequence (DNA): TGTGCCAGCAGTGAACTAGTAGTTATGAGAGAGACCCAGTACTTC.

The chain couples TRBV27 to TRBJ2-7; maybe TRBD1 (6 bases). This CDR3 contains 15 residues. Germline V gene sequence: CDR1 MNHEY, CDR2 SMNVEV (reference sequence). V gave up 4 bases and J gave up 1 base, with 14 bases separating them. The CDR3 reads CASSSLGTRSYEQYF. CDR3 sequence (DNA): TGTGCCAGCAGTTCTCTAGGGACACGGTCCTACGAGCAGTACTTC.

As DNA, the CDR3 is TGTGCCAGCTCACCCATAGCTAGCGGCTTGACCTACAATGAGCAGTTCTTC. It encodes CASSPIASGLTYNEQFF. This chain joins TRBV18 and TRBJ2-1; TRBD2 aligns across 7 bases. The CDR3 is 17 residues long. V lost 3 bases to trimming and J lost 2 bases; unmatched junction nucleotides: 10. Germline CDR1 reads KGHSH; CDR2 reads LQKENI.

J is TRBJ2-1 and V is TRBV27; 12 positions match TRBD2. Looked up from germline, CDR1 is MNHEY and CDR2 is SMNVEV (reference sequence). V shed 4 bases and J 10 bases; nucleotides not matched to a gene: 11. This CDR3 contains 16 residues. CDR3 coding DNA: TGTGCCAGCAGTTCTCACTCTAGCGGGAGGGCCTTCGAGCAGTTCTTC. Encoded protein: CASSSHSSGRAFEQFF.

The rearrangement joins TRBV7-9 to TRBJ1-4; unclear D gene. Per the germline V gene, CDR1 is SEHNR and CDR2 is FQNEAQ (reference sequence). This CDR3 is built from 15 residues. V was cut by 0 bases and J by 7 bases, with 12 bases left in between. In nucleotides, the CDR3 is TGTGCCAGCAGCTTAGCGCTGAACCCGGGTGAAAAACTGTTTTTT. It codes for CASSLALNPGEKLFF.

V gene TRBV7-3 combines with J gene TRBJ2-5; TRBD2 agrees at 11 bases. Germline trimming cut 5 bases from V and 5 bases from J; bases unmatched to any gene: 4. The CDR3 is 14 amino acids. Germline CDR1 is SGHTA and CDR2 is FQGTGA. CDR3 residues: CASSETSGKETQYF. The DNA of the CDR3 is TGTGCCAGCAGCGAGACTAGCGGGAAGGAGACCCAGTACTTC.

The V call is TRBV6-5, the J call TRBJ2-3; TRBD1 aligns across 8 bases. In germline, CDR1 is MNHEY, CDR2 SVGAGI. This CDR3 contains 15 residues. The V segment lost 6 bases and the J segment 3 bases; nucleotides outside the gene matches: 8. The CDR3 protein is CASRPDRGFTDTQYF. The CDR3 coding sequence is TGTGCCAGCAGACCCGACAGGGGCTTTACAGATACGCAGTATTTT.

This clone was detected once. The V and J genes are TRBV10-3 and TRBJ2-1, with TRBD2 identical over 14 bases. V was pared by 3 bases and J by 6 bases, with 4 bases of the junction left unmatched. The CDR3 sequence is 16 residues long. Germline V gives CDR1 ENHRY, CDR2 SYGVKD. CDR3: CAISDPGLAGANEQFF. The CDR3 DNA is TGTGCCATCAGTGACCCGGGACTAGCGGGAGCCAATGAGCAGTTCTTC.